This entry features one T cell receptor beta chain sequence. The antigen remains unidentified. This record belongs to a study of blood T cells in healthy people across ages. The trim removed 2 bases at V and 4 bases at J, leaving 1 base unmatched. The CDR3 has 13 amino acids. CDR1 is LNHNV and CDR2 is YYDKDF in the germline V gene (reference sequence). The study's findings and limits: Diversity figures derived from one million T cells were judged to underestimate the true value. Donor CMV status, an unknown factor, possibly confounded changes in expanded clonotypes.

With a J-beta primer mix and a sample-barcoded 5' primer, a second PCR ran about 7 to 11 cycles. TCRdb recomputed calls from the 5' RACE reads with MiXCR, one row per CDR3 protein. The repertoire has 1.5 million to 2 million distinct CDR3 sequences, roughly two fifths of them found once; the top ten carry about 23%. The sequencing input was blood. V gene TRBV15 combines with J gene TRBJ1-1; 7 bases are a match to TRBD1. The clonotype originates from a human donor in good health. The CDR3 loop reads CATSRTGATEAFF. The CDR3 coding sequence is TGTGCCACCAGCAGAACAGGGGCCACTGAAGCTTTCTTT. The variable domain in full, with the rest retrieved from reference TRBV15 and TRBJ1-1, is DAMVIQNPRYQVTQFGKPVTLSCSQTLNHNVMYWYQQKSSQAPKLLFHYYDKDFNNEADTPDNFQSRRPNTSFCFLDIRSPGLGDTAMYLCATSRTGATEAFFGQGTRLTVV.